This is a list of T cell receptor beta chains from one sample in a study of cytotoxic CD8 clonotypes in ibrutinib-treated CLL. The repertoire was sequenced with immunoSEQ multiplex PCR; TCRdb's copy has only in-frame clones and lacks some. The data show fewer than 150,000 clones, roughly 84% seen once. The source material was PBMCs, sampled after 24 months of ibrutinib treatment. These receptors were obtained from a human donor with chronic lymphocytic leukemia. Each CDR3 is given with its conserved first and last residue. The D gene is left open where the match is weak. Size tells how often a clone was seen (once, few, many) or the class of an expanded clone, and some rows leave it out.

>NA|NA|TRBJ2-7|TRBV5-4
TGTGCCAGCAGCTCAGGACCTCCCAACGAGCAGTACTTC
CASSSGPPNEQYF
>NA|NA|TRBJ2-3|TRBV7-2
TGTGCCAGCAGCTTAGTAGGGGGGGATACGCAGTATTTT
CASSLVGGDTQYF
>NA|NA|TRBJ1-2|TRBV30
TGTGCCTGGAGTGCCCGGGACTATGGCTACACCTTC
CAWSARDYGYTF
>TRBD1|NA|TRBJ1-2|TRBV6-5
TGTGCCAGCAGTAGGGGGACAGCTAACTATGGCTACACCTTC
CASSRGTANYGYTF
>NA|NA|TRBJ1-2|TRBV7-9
TGTGCCAGCAGCTTAGAATCAGATGGCTACACCTTC
CASSLESDGYTF
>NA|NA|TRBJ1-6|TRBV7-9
TGTGCCAGCAGCTTAGCGGCGGGGAGCTCCTATAATTCACCCCTCCACTTT
CASSLAAGSSYNSPLHF
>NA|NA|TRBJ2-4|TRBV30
TGTGCCTGGAGTATAGGGGCAAAGAGGGACATTCAGTACTTC
CAWSIGAKRDIQYF
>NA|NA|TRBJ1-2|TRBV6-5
TGTGCCAGCAGTTACTCTCGGGCGTTGGGGGGCTACACCTTC
CASSYSRALGGYTF
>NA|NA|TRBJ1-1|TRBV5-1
TGCGCCAGCACCCGTGGGGGGACTGAAGCTTTCTTT
CASTRGGTEAFF
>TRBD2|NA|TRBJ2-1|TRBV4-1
TGCGCCAGCAGCCAGCTTAGCGGGGGACACAATGAGCAGTTCTTC
CASSQLSGGHNEQFF
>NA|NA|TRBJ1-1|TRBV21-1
TGTGCCAGCAGCAGACCACAGGGAAAGAACACTGAAGCTTTCTTT
CASSRPQGKNTEAFF
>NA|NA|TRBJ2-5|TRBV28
TGTGCCAGCAGAAGGAATGGGATGGATGAGACCCAGTACTTC
CASRRNGMDETQYF
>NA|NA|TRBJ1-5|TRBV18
TGTGCCAGCTCTGGGCAAGGTGGGTGGCAGCCCCAGCATTTT
CASSGQGGWQPQHF
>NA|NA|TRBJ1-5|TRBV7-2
TGTGCCAGCAGCTCTGGAGCAAATCAGCCCCAGCATTTT
CASSSGANQPQHF
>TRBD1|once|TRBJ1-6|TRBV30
TGTGCCTGGAGAGATGACAGGGGGCTGACCCCCTATAATTCACCCCTCCACTTT
CAWRDDRGLTPYNSPLHF
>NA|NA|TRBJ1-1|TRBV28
TGTGCCAGCAGTTCCCCACATACGCAAGCTTTCTTT
CASSSPHTQAFF
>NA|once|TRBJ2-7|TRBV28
TGTGCCAGCAGCCCCAGAGAAAACTACGAGCAGTACTTC
CASSPRENYEQYF
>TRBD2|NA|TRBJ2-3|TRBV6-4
TGTGCCAGCAGAGCCGGGACTAGGTCCACAGATACGCAGTATTTT
CASRAGTRSTDTQYF
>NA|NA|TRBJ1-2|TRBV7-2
TGTGCCAGCAGCTCCGGACAGTGGAACTATGGCTACACCTTC
CASSSGQWNYGYTF
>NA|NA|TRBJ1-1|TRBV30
TGTGCCTGGAGTCAGACAGTGAACACTGAAGCTTTCTTT
CAWSQTVNTEAFF
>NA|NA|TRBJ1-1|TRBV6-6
TGTGCCAGCAGTTACACCTTCTTCACTGAAGCTTTCTTT
CASSYTFFTEAFF
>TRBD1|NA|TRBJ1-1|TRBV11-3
TGTGCCAGCAGCTTAGGGCAGGGGGACCCAGGAAACACTGAAGCTTTCTTT
CASSLGQGDPGNTEAFF
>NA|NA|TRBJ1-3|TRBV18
TGTGCCAGCTCACCAAGCCCCCTGTCCGAGCATTCCGGAAACACCATATATTTT
CASSPSPLSEHSGNTIYF
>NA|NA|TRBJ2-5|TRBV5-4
TGTGCCAGCAGCGGATTCCGACAAGAGACCCAGTACTTC
CASSGFRQETQYF
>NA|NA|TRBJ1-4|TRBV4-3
TGCGCCAGCAGCCTAGACACTCCTAATGAAAAACTGTTTTTT
CASSLDTPNEKLFF
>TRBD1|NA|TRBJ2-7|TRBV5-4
TGTGCCAGCAGCTCATCCGGGACAGGGTCCTACGAGCAGTACTTC
CASSSSGTGSYEQYF
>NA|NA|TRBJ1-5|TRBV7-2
TGTGCCAGCAGCTTATCCGGGCTGGGGAATCAGCCCCAGCATTTT
CASSLSGLGNQPQHF
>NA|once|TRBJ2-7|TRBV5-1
TGCGCCAGCAGCTTGGACCAACCGGCCGGTGGCAGAGCCTACGAGCAGTACTTC
CASSLDQPAGGRAYEQYF
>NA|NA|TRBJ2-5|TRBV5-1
TGCGCCAGCAGCTATAAACCGGGCCAGGAGGGCCAAGAGACCCAGTACTTC
CASSYKPGQEGQETQYF
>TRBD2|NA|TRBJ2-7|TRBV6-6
TGTGCCAGCAGTTACGGGGGAGGGGAGCAGTACTTC
CASSYGGGEQYF
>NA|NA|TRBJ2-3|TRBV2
TGTGCCAGCAGTGATCAGGGACCAGATACGCAGTATTTT
CASSDQGPDTQYF
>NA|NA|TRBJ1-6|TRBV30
TGTGCCCTTGGACGGAGCTCAACCAATTCACCCCTCCACTTT
CALGRSSTNSPLHF
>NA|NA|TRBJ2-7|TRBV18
TGTGCCAGCTCATCACGAATCTCCTACGAGCAGTACTTC
CASSSRISYEQYF
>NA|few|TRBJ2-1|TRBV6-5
TGTGCCACACGGGCTACCTACAATGAGCAGTTCTTC
CATRATYNEQFF
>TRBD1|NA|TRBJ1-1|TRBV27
TGTGCCAGCCGTCGACAGGGAAACACTGAAGCTTTCTTT
CASRRQGNTEAFF
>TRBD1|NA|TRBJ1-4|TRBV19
TGTGCCAGTAGTAACTACAGGGGCGCCAATGAAAAACTGTTTTTT
CASSNYRGANEKLFF
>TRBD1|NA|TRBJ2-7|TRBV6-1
TGTGCCAGCAGTGGAGAAACAGGGGGCCCCCGCTACGAGCAGTACTTC
CASSGETGGPRYEQYF
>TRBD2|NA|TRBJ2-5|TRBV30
TGTGCCTGGAGCGGGGGGGCCGGTGAGACCCAGTACTTC
CAWSGGAGETQYF